This T cell receptor (beta chain) was found in a study of shared clonotypes between healthy human individuals. Naive-designated CD8 cells lacked CD45RO, were positively enriched for CCR7, and omitted terminally differentiated effector memory CD45RA+ cells. There were only Caucasian adults among the donors, and all lived in Nashville, Tennessee. The V gene's germline CDR1 is KGHSH and CDR2 LQKENI. V lost 2 bases, J lost 0 bases, and 10 bases lay in between. The CDR3 extends over 16 amino acids. The repertoire was sequenced with immunoSEQ multiplex PCR; TCRdb's copy has only in-frame clones and lacks some. The sample holds around 650,000 clones, approximately 96% seen once.

The specimen was naive CD8+ T cells sorted from blood. The chain carries TRBV18 and TRBJ2-2; TRBD2 might be the D (5 bases). This TCR was recovered from a woman aged 25-40 years in good health. The CDR3 sequence: CASSPARGANTGELFF. The CDR3, as DNA: TGTGCCAGCTCACCAGCCCGGGGAGCGAACACCGGGGAGCTGTTTTTT.